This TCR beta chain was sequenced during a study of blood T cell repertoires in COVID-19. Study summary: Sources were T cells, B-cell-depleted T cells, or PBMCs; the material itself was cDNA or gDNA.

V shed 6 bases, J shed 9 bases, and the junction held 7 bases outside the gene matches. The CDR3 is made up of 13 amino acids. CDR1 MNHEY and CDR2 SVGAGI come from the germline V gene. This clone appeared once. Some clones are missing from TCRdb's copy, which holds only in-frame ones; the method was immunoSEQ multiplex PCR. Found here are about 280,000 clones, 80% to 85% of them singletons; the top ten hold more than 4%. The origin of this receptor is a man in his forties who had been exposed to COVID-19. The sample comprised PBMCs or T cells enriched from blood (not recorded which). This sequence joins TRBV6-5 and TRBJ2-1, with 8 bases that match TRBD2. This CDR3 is CASSNREGAEQFF. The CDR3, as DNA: TGTGCCAGCAGCAACCGGGAGGGAGCTGAGCAGTTCTTC.